This is a list of T cell receptor beta chains from one sample in a study of Graves' ophthalmopathy and Graves' hyperthyroidism. One entry per CDR3 protein, called by TCRdb with MiXCR from the multiplex PCR reads. The data contain a few hundred thousand distinct CDR3 sequences, around 21% of them singletons. The source material was peripheral blood. All receptors come from a woman under 30 with stable Graves' hyperthyroidism. CDR3s include the opening cysteine and the closing phenylalanine or tryptophan. The D gene is left open where the match is weak. Part of the rows lack a size; the others show once, few, many or a class for expanded clones.

D gene,clone size,V gene,J gene,CDR3 DNA,CDR3 protein
NA,few,TRBV20-1,TRBJ1-6,TGCAGTGCTAGAGAGGGACACCTCCGGCCGGCCCTCCACTTT,CSAREGHLRPALHF
TRBD2,many,TRBV27,TRBJ2-7,TGTGCCAGCAGTTTAACCCCTAGCGGGAGGAGTATCATATCTTTC,CASSLTPSGRSIISF
NA,many,TRBV4-3,TRBJ2-5,TGCGCCAGCAGCCAAGATCTGAACAGTGAAGAGACCCAGTACTTC,CASSQDLNSEETQYF
NA,few,TRBV19,TRBJ2-6,TGTGCCAGTAGTAATACGGGCTCTGGGGCCAACGTCCTGACTTTC,CASSNTGSGANVLTF
TRBD2,NA,TRBV7-8,TRBJ2-7,TGTGCCAGCAGCCTTCGGACTAGTTCAACCTACGAGCAGTACTTC,CASSLRTSSTYEQYF
NA,many,TRBV7-2,TRBJ2-7,TGTGCCAGCAGCTTAGAGTATAGCTCCTACGAGCAGTACTTC,CASSLEYSSYEQYF
TRBD2,many,TRBV5-1,TRBJ2-7,TGCGCCAGCAGCTTCACTAGCGGGGTTTTCTACGAGCAGTACTTC,CASSFTSGVFYEQYF
TRBD1,few,TRBV15,TRBJ1-5,TGTGCCACCAGCAGTGAGGGGGCGACTGTTTACAATCAGCCCCAGCATTTT,CATSSEGATVYNQPQHF
TRBD1,NA,TRBV6-2/TRBV6-3,TRBJ2-6,TGTGCCAGCAGACCGGGACAGGGGGCGTTTCGCAGAGGGGCCAACGTCCTGACTTTC,CASRPGQGAFRRGANVLTF
TRBD2,few,TRBV27,TRBJ2-7,TGTGCCAGCAGTTTATACGGGACTAGCGGGACCTACGAGCAGTACTTC,CASSLYGTSGTYEQYF
NA,NA,TRBV6-1,TRBJ2-5,TGTGCCAGCAGTGAACAGGCGACCCAGTACTTC,CASSEQATQYF
NA,many,TRBV15,TRBJ1-2,TGTGCCACCAGCAGAGATAGGTTTATCGACTATGGCTACACCTTC,CATSRDRFIDYGYTF
TRBD1,NA,TRBV7-6,TRBJ1-1,TGTGCCAGCAGCTTTCCCCGGGACAGTAGAGGTGAAGCTTTCTTT,CASSFPRDSRGEAFF
NA,many,TRBV28,TRBJ2-7,TGTGCCAGCAAGGGGGGGGACTGGGACGAGCAGTACTTC,CASKGGDWDEQYF
NA,many,TRBV6-2/TRBV6-3,TRBJ2-2,TGTGCCAGCAGTTCGGAACACACCGGGGAGCTGTTTTTT,CASSSEHTGELFF
NA,few,TRBV7-9,TRBJ1-3,TGTGCCAGCAGTATGGCGTTGGCTGTAATCACCATATATTTT,CASSMALAVITIYF
NA,NA,TRBV28,TRBJ1-2,TGTGCCAGCAGGAGCAGTACAGACTATGGCTACACCTTC,CASRSSTDYGYTF
NA,many,TRBV10-1,TRBJ2-2,TGCGCCAGCAGTGCGGCGGGACAGTCGGGCGCCACCGGGGAGCTGTTTTTT,CASSAAGQSGATGELFF
TRBD2,many,TRBV19,TRBJ2-6,TGTGCCAGTAGTACTCAACTAGCGGGAGGGCCTGGGGCCAACGTCCTGACTTTC,CASSTQLAGGPGANVLTF
NA,many,TRBV28,TRBJ1-1,TGTGCCAGCAGTTTGTGGGGAACGCAGAACACTGAAGCTTTCTTT,CASSLWGTQNTEAFF
TRBD1,many,TRBV6-2/TRBV6-3,TRBJ1-5,TGTGCCAGCAGAAGGACAGGGGGCGACAATCAGCCCCAGCATTTT,CASRRTGGDNQPQHF
TRBD1,many,TRBV19,TRBJ1-1,TGTGCCAGTAGTATGCGGACAGGGTGGACTGAAGCTTTCTTT,CASSMRTGWTEAFF
NA,many,TRBV12-3/TRBV12-4,TRBJ2-2,TGTGCCAGCAGCCCCGGGACGAACACCGGGGAGCTGTTTTTT,CASSPGTNTGELFF
TRBD1,NA,TRBV11-2,TRBJ1-1,TGTGCCAGCAGCCGAGTGACAGGGGAAACTGAAGCTTTCTTT,CASSRVTGETEAFF
NA,many,TRBV10-3,TRBJ1-1,TGTGCCACCCACCGGGGCCCGGGAAACACTGAAGCTTTCTTT,CATHRGPGNTEAFF
TRBD2,NA,TRBV6-2/TRBV6-3,TRBJ2-7,TGTGCCAGCAGAGGACTAGCGGGACCAACCTCCTACGAGCAGTACTTC,CASRGLAGPTSYEQYF
NA,NA,TRBV6-1,TRBJ1-1,TGTGCCAGCAGTGAAGGTGGGGGTACTATGAACACTGAAGCTTTCTTT,CASSEGGGTMNTEAFF
TRBD1,many,TRBV25-1,TRBJ2-4,TGTGCCAGCAGTGAATTATGGGACAGGGATACACTAGCCAAAAACATTCAGTACTTC,CASSELWDRDTLAKNIQYF
TRBD2,NA,TRBV12-3/TRBV12-4,TRBJ2-7,TGTGCCAGCCTAATGACTAGCGGGAGGTACGAGCAGTACTTC,CASLMTSGRYEQYF
NA,once,TRBV7-6,TRBJ1-1,TGTGCCAGCAGCGCCAGGGATGTGAACACTGAAGCTTTCTTT,CASSARDVNTEAFF
NA,NA,TRBV4-1,TRBJ2-5,TGCACCAGCAGCCAAATCGAGGGGCTTGAGACCCAGTACTTC,CTSSQIEGLETQYF
NA,many,TRBV6-1,TRBJ2-2,TGTGCCAGCAGAGAAAACAGGGGAGGCACCGGGGAGCTGTTTTTT,CASRENRGGTGELFF
NA,many,TRBV25-1,TRBJ1-5,TGTGCCAGCAGTGGACAGGCCCCGAAGGAACCCCAGCATTTT,CASSGQAPKEPQHF
TRBD1,many,TRBV6-5,TRBJ2-4,TGTGCCAGCAGTTACGGGGGACAGGGATTTTTTGGAGCCAAAAACATTAAGTACTTC,CASSYGGQGFFGAKNIKYF
NA,NA,TRBV6-1,TRBJ1-5,TGTGCCAGCAGCCTAGGGGGGGTCCACGGGGGGCAGCCCCAGCATTTT,CASSLGGVHGGQPQHF
NA,many,TRBV20-1,TRBJ1-3,TGCAGTGCTGAATGGGACGCCGAGATTGGAAACACCATATATTTT,CSAEWDAEIGNTIYF
TRBD2,many,TRBV6-1,TRBJ2-3,TGTGCCAGCAGTGATCGACTAGCGGGGAGGGCGCAGTATTTT,CASSDRLAGRAQYF
NA,many,TRBV19,TRBJ1-5,TGTGCCAGTAGTGGAGGCGCGGGGGGACGCGATCAGCCCCAGCATTTT,CASSGGAGGRDQPQHF
TRBD2,many,TRBV20-1,TRBJ2-7,TGCAGTGCTAGAGATCAAGCTAGCGGGAGCGAGCAGTACTTC,CSARDQASGSEQYF
NA,few,TRBV3-1,TRBJ2-5,TGTGCCAGCAGCCAAGATTGGGGCGGCGAGACCCAGTACTTC,CASSQDWGGETQYF
TRBD1,many,TRBV28,TRBJ1-6,TGTGCCAGCCTTTCCGTAGGCAGGGGGCAGTTTTCACCCCTCCACTTT,CASLSVGRGQFSPLHF